The 7 T cell receptor beta chains below come from one sample, sequenced in a study of neurological immune-mediated disorders. TCRdb redid the calling of the 5' RACE reads with MiXCR, one entry per CDR3 protein. Of roughly 88,000 distinct CDR3 sequences listed, 3.5% are singletons. Sequencing was performed on PBMCs. These receptors were taken from a woman in her forties or fifties with multiple sclerosis.

This clonotype was counted many times. The rearrangement links TRBV20-1 to TRBJ2-7; 12 bases agree with TRBD2. Germline CDR1 reads DFQATT; CDR2 reads SNEGSKA (reference sequence). This CDR3 has 16 amino acids. With V trimmed by 6 bases and J by 0 bases, 9 bases remained unmatched. The DNA of the CDR3 is TGCAGTGCCCCCCGGACTAGCGGGGCCCGCTCCTACGAGCAGTACTTC. It codes for CSAPRTSGARSYEQYF.

There are many counts of this clonotype. The rearrangement links TRBV5-1 to TRBJ1-2; maybe TRBD1 (6 bases). The CDR3 length is 14 residues. Trimming left V 2 bases short and J 5 bases short, with 13 bases between. Germline-derived CDR1 and CDR2 are SGHRS and YFSETQ. CDR3 nucleotide sequence: TGCGCCAGCAGCTTCTCAGGGGACGGATATGGCTACACCTTC. Amino acid sequence: CASSFSGDGYGYTF. The entire variable domain, with the rest obtained from reference TRBV5-1 and TRBJ1-2, is as follows: KAGVTQTPRYLIKTRGQQVTLSCSPISGHRSVSWYQQTPGQGLQFLFEYFSETQRNKGNFPGRFSGRQFSNSRSEMNVSTLELGDSALYLCASSFSGDGYGYTFGSGTRLTVV.

This clonotype has a count of ten or more. The chain recombines TRBV20-1 with TRBJ1-4, with D maybe TRBD1 (6 bases). CDR1 is DFQATT and CDR2 is SNEGSKA in the germline V gene (reference sequence). Trimming pared 5 bases from V and 4 bases from J, leaving 17 bases between. This CDR3 is 15 amino acids long. CDR3 region: CSAQDSLDFNEKLFF. CDR3 sequence (DNA): TGCAGTGCTCAGGACAGCCTAGACTTTAATGAAAAACTGTTTTTT.

This clonotype was counted ten times or more. This rearrangement joins TRBV11-2 to TRBJ1-1; 10 bases agree with TRBD1. Trimming cost V 4 bases and J 3 bases; bases outside gene matches: 14. The CDR3 is 18 amino acids. CDR1 SGHAT and CDR2 FQNNGV come from the germline V gene. The CDR3: CASSSMGRDRGTDTEAFF. The CDR3 nucleotides read TGTGCCAGCAGCTCAATGGGCCGGGACAGGGGTACGGACACTGAAGCTTTCTTT.

This clonotype was seen at least ten times. The chain combines TRBV12-3 or TRBV12-4 with TRBJ2-7, with D unresolved. The CDR3 runs 12 residues. Trimming took off 6 bases at V and 4 bases at J, with 10 bases between the two ends. The DNA for the CDR3 is TGTGCCAGCAGCCCAGGTCGGTACGAGCAGTACTTC. Its translation is CASSPGRYEQYF.

This clonotype was found many times. The chain recombines TRBV10-3 with TRBJ2-7; TRBD1 or TRBD2 may be the D gene (5 bases each). CDR3 length equals 14 residues. From germline, CDR1 is ENHRY and CDR2 SYGVKD. The ends were cut back, 8 bases at V and 2 bases at J, with 16 bases in the middle. DNA for the CDR3: TGTGCCATCCACCGGGACGAGCCCCCCTACGAGCAGTACTTC. Protein sequence: CAIHRDEPPYEQYF.

This clonotype was seen ten or more times. The chain recombines TRBV18 with TRBJ1-1; D unresolved. The CDR3 is 15 residues long. V shed 3 bases and J shed 8 bases, with 19 bases lying between them. The V gene's germline CDR1 is KGHSH and CDR2 LQKENI. The CDR3 DNA reads TGTGCCAGCTCACCGCTTAAAAGCCAACGTGAAGAAGCTTTCTTT. This gives the protein CASSPLKSQREEAFF.